This entry lists 31 T cell receptor beta chains sequenced from one sample in a study of cytomegalovirus exposure and HLA in healthy donors. The primer mix had 60 Vbeta and 13 Jbeta primers. The table came from immunoSEQ multiplex PCR; TCRdb's copy has only in-frame clones and leaves some out. The sample yields about 210,000 clones, about 85% seen once. Material for sequencing was PBMCs. These receptors all stem from a woman aged 45-65 years in good health and CMV-seropositive.

This chain links TRBV5-1 with TRBJ2-3; a possible D gene is TRBD2 (8 bases). The CDR3 consists of 15 residues. Trimming stripped 4 bases from V and 2 bases from J, with 14 bases between. Looked up from germline, CDR1 is SGHRS and CDR2 is YFSETQ. CDR3 nucleotide sequence: TGCGCCAGCAGCGCGGGGGGACAGATCACAGATACGCAGTATTTT. Its translation: CASSAGGQITDTQYF. The whole variable domain, filled in from reference TRBV5-1 and TRBJ2-3, reads KAGVTQTPRYLIKTRGQQVTLSCSPISGHRSVSWYQQTPGQGLQFLFEYFSETQRNKGNFPGRFSGRQFSNSRSEMNVSTLELGDSALYLCASSAGGQITDTQYFGPGTRLTVL.

V is TRBV4-3 and J is TRBJ1-2; TRBD1 might be the D (5 bases). The CDR3 is made up of 16 amino acids. From germline, CDR1 is LGHNA and CDR2 YSLEER. V dropped 0 bases and J dropped 8 bases, with 19 bases sitting between them. CDR3 amino acids: CASSQDLRGRGMGYTF. CDR3 DNA sequence: TGCGCCAGCAGCCAAGATCTCCGTGGTAGGGGCATGGGCTACACCTTC.

This chain connects TRBV5-1 to TRBJ2-7, with TRBD1 identical over 7 bases. The length of the CDR3 is 14 residues. Germline CDR1 SGHRS, CDR2 YFSETQ. J was trimmed by 6 bases and V by 5 bases; bases with no gene match: 11. The CDR3 here is CASSGTVPYGEQYF. CDR3 coding DNA: TGCGCCAGCAGTGGGACAGTCCCTTATGGCGAGCAGTACTTC.

To note about this clone: At one of its ends the junction is not consistent with the germline gene, which may arise from a read error. The rearrangement joins TRBV7-2 to TRBJ2-7; 7 positions match TRBD1. Germline CDR1 SGHTA, CDR2 FQGNSA. This CDR3 contains 17 residues. CDR3 DNA: TGTGCCGGCAGCTTAGTCGGCGTGGCAGGGGGTACCTACGAGCAGTACTTC. Translating it yields CAGSLVGVAGGTYEQYF.

The V call is TRBV4-1, the J call TRBJ2-5; D possibly corresponds to TRBD2 (6 bases). This CDR3 is 15 amino acids long. CDR1 is MGHRA and CDR2 is YSYEKL in the germline V gene. The germline V and J ends were trimmed by 1 base and 4 bases, with 13 bases remaining between them. The CDR3 loop is CASSQVGLLGETQYF. In nucleotides, the CDR3 is TGCGCCAGCAGCCAAGTGGGACTTTTAGGAGAGACCCAGTACTTC.

This clone was seen only a few times. The chain is built from TRBV5-1 and TRBJ1-4; TRBD1 aligns across 8 bases. Losses at the gene ends were 4 bases for V and 10 bases for J; bases not matched to a gene: 6. The CDR3 loop spans 13 amino acids. The germline V gene encodes CDR1 SGHRS and CDR2 YFSETQ. The CDR3 DNA follows: TGCGCCAGCAGCCTTGGGACAGGCGGAAAACTGTTTTTT. Encoded protein: CASSLGTGGKLFF.

This chain links TRBV5-1 with TRBJ2-1; no clear D. This CDR3 is 16 amino acids long. CDR1 is SGHRS, CDR2 YFSETQ, per germline. The V and J ends lost 4 bases and 0 bases respectively, with 14 bases between them. The CDR3 DNA reads TGCGCCAGCAGCCCGGGTCGAATAAGCTCCTACAATGAGCAGTTCTTC. Translation gives CASSPGRISSYNEQFF.

V and J are TRBV4-3 and TRBJ2-3; 8 nucleotides line up with TRBD1. The length of the CDR3 is 16 residues. Trimming took 3 bases from V and 1 from J; bases not matched to a gene: 6. Germline CDR1 and CDR2: LGHNA and YSLEER. The CDR3 here is CASSQTPGQGTDTQYF. In DNA, the CDR3 is TGCGCCAGCAGCCAGACCCCGGGACAGGGCACAGATACGCAGTATTTT.

This chain uses TRBV7-2 with TRBJ1-5; D perhaps matches TRBD1 (5 bases). The CDR3 spans 15 residues. The V and J ends lost 6 bases and 5 bases respectively, with 17 bases between them. The germline gives CDR1 SGHTA, CDR2 FQGNSA. The DNA of the CDR3 is TGTGCCAGCAGTTTTTCCGTGGGGCAACATCAGCCCCAGCATTTT. Translation gives CASSFSVGQHQPQHF.

In this sample, this clone turned up a few times. The rearrangement uses TRBV11-2 and TRBJ1-4; 7 positions match TRBD1. This CDR3 has 15 residues. V lost 5 bases to trimming and J lost 4 bases; unmatched junction nucleotides: 7. Per germline, CDR1 SGHAT and CDR2 FQNNGV. CDR3 DNA: TGTGCCAGCAGCCATTCGACAGGGATTAATGAAAAACTGTTTTTT. Translation: CASSHSTGINEKLFF. Drawing the rest from reference TRBV11-2 and TRBJ1-4, the complete variable domain is EAGVAQSPRYKIIEKRQSVAFWCNPISGHATLYWYQQILGQGPKLLIQFQNNGVVDDSQLPKDRFSAERLKGVDSTLKIQPAKLEDSAVYLCASSHSTGINEKLFFGSGTQLSVL.

This clone has a single count. The chain links TRBV18 to TRBJ1-2; TRBD1 matches 8 bases. The trim removed 1 base at V and 0 bases at J, leaving 4 bases unmatched. Germline CDR1 KGHSH, CDR2 LQKENI. The CDR3 totals 16 residues. The CDR3 sequence: CASSPQGQAANYGYTF. Here the CDR3 DNA reads TGTGCCAGCTCACCACAGGGACAGGCAGCTAACTATGGCTACACCTTC.

This clone was recorded only once. The CDR3 protein is CASSQVGGVRGYTF. In DNA, the CDR3 is TGCGCCAGCAGCCAAGTAGGGGGGGTTAGGGGCTACACCTTC. This chain uses TRBV4-1 with TRBJ1-2; D is perhaps TRBD1 (6 bases). CDR3 size: 14 residues. V was pared by 1 base and J by 8 bases, with 14 bases between. The germline CDR1 and CDR2 sequences are MGHRA and YSYEKL.

CDR3 sequence (DNA): TGTGCCAGCAGTGACTGGGATGAAAAACTGTTTTTT. Translation gives CASSDWDEKLFF. The V and J genes are TRBV9 and TRBJ1-4; D gene unclear. Trimming pared 5 bases from V and 6 bases from J, leaving 8 bases between. This CDR3 contains 12 residues. Germline lookup yields CDR1 SGDLS and CDR2 YYNGEE.

The chain employs TRBV4-3 and TRBJ1-2; 7 nucleotides match TRBD1. V lost 2 bases and J lost 6; bases outside the gene matches: 12. The CDR3 covers 16 residues. Per the germline V gene, CDR1 is LGHNA and CDR2 is YSLEER. CDR3 DNA sequence: TGCGCCAGCAGCCAAAGTCGATCGACAGGGTTTGATGGCTACACCTTC. Amino acid sequence: CASSQSRSTGFDGYTF.

V is TRBV7-2 and J is TRBJ1-2; D call uncertain. Deletions cut 8 bases from V and 5 bases from J, with 9 bases between. The CDR3 runs 11 residues. From germline, CDR1 is SGHTA and CDR2 FQGNSA. CDR3 in DNA: TGTGCCAGCGGTTGGAGGTATGGCTACACCTTC. Protein: CASGWRYGYTF.

This clone was detected only a few times. The rearrangement links TRBV5-1 to TRBJ2-7; perhaps TRBD2 as D (6 bases). Trimming pared 4 bases from V and 3 bases from J, leaving 14 bases between. The CDR3 contains 14 residues. The germline V gene encodes CDR1 SGHRS and CDR2 YFSETQ. CDR3 DNA sequence: TGCGCCAGCAGCCCAGGGACTTGGGGCTACGAGCAGTACTTC. Protein: CASSPGTWGYEQYF.

Comments on this clone: The sample carries other DNA sequences with the same CDR3. The chain is built from TRBV18 and TRBJ1-5; D unclear. The CDR3 is made up of 15 amino acids. From germline, CDR1 is KGHSH and CDR2 LQKENI. The germline V and J ends were trimmed by 0 bases and 2 bases, with 8 bases remaining between them. The CDR3, as DNA: TGTGCCAGCTCACCACCCGGGGTGGGCAATCAGCCCCAGCATTTT. Its protein product is CASSPPGVGNQPQHF.

DNA for the CDR3: TGTGCCAGCAGCTTAGAGTACAGGAGGAACACTGAAGCTTTCTTT. It encodes CASSLEYRRNTEAFF. The rearrangement links TRBV11-2 to TRBJ1-1; tentatively, D is TRBD1 (5 bases). This CDR3 has 15 residues. V was cut by 0 bases and J by 1 base, with 9 bases left in between. Germline values: CDR1 SGHAT, CDR2 FQNNGV.

V gene TRBV11-2 combines with J gene TRBJ2-7; 10 bases fit TRBD1. J was trimmed by 3 bases and V by 0 bases; bases with no gene match: 2. CDR1 and CDR2 (germline): SGHAT, FQNNGV. The CDR3 has 15 residues. CDR3 amino acids: CASSLEGQGIYEQYF. The CDR3 DNA reads as TGTGCCAGCAGCTTAGAGGGACAGGGGATCTACGAGCAGTACTTC.

The V call is TRBV19, the J call TRBJ1-2, with TRBD1 matching 7 bases. V shed 4 bases, J shed 0 bases, and the junction held 5 bases outside the gene matches. The CDR3 contains 15 residues. Germline V gene data show CDR1 as LNHDA and CDR2 as SQIVND (reference sequence). This CDR3 is CASSNPGQPNYGYTF. CDR3 DNA sequence: TGTGCCAGTAGTAACCCGGGACAGCCTAACTATGGCTACACCTTC.

The rearrangement links TRBV4-2 to TRBJ1-1, with D possibly matching TRBD1 (5 bases). CDR1 is LGHNA and CDR2 is YNFKEQ in the germline V gene. The CDR3 contains 16 residues. Trimming removed 3 bases from V and 7 bases from J, with 21 bases in between. This CDR3 reads CASSHPLRGRTGEAFF. Written as DNA, the CDR3 is TGTGCCAGCAGCCATCCCCTGCGGGGCCGCACGGGTGAAGCTTTCTTT.

J is TRBJ2-7 and V is TRBV28; unclear D gene. From germline, CDR1 is MDHEN and CDR2 SYDVKM. The CDR3 totals 13 residues. Trimming removed 5 bases at V and 6 bases at J, with 14 bases between. The CDR3 is CASSLRSPGEQYF. The DNA for the CDR3 is TGTGCCAGCAGTCTGAGGAGTCCGGGCGAGCAGTACTTC. The full variable domain, completed using reference TRBV28 and TRBJ2-7, is DVKVTQSSRYLVKRTGEKVFLECVQDMDHENMFWYRQDPGLGLRLIYFSYDVKMKEKGDIPEGYSVSREKKERFSLILESASTNQTSMYLCASSLRSPGEQYFGPGTRLTVT.

The J gene is TRBJ1-1, the V gene TRBV2; 9 bases match TRBD1. Germline lookup yields CDR1 SNHLY and CDR2 FYNNEI. This CDR3 region has 14 residues. The V and J ends lost 7 bases and 1 base, in that order; junction bases with no gene match: 4. This chain's CDR3 is CASKGQGRNTEAFF. CDR3 DNA: TGTGCCAGCAAAGGACAGGGGCGGAACACTGAAGCTTTCTTT.

The chain employs TRBV11-2 and TRBJ2-6; TRBD1 agrees at 8 bases. The germline gives CDR1 SGHAT, CDR2 FQNNGV. This CDR3 is 19 amino acids long. J was trimmed by 4 bases and V by 4 bases; bases with no gene match: 15. CDR3 sequence: CASSSPRDRPRGGANVLTF. CDR3 DNA sequence: TGTGCCAGCAGCTCTCCCCGGGACAGGCCACGTGGAGGGGCCAACGTCCTGACTTTC.

This chain uses TRBV5-4 with TRBJ1-2; 9 nucleotides align to TRBD1. After removal of 4 bases from V and 7 bases from J, the junction contained 8 bases not matched to a gene. Germline lookup yields CDR1 SGHNT and CDR2 YYREEE (reference sequence). The CDR3 extends over 14 amino acids. The DNA of the CDR3 is TGTGCCAGCAGCGGAGGGGACAGGGTTTTTGGCTACACCTTC. Translated: CASSGGDRVFGYTF.

The chain combines TRBV29-1 with TRBJ1-2; perhaps TRBD1 as D (6 bases). The CDR3 has 14 amino acids. CDR1 and CDR2 (germline): SQVTM, ANQGSEA. Trimming left V 2 bases short and J 6 bases short, with 16 bases between. CDR3 DNA: TGCAGCGTTGAAAGGGGGGGCAGCGCTGATGGCTACACCTTC. This codes for CSVERGGSADGYTF.

The sample holds a few counts of this clone. J is TRBJ1-6 and V is TRBV7-2; D is ambiguous. From germline, CDR1 is SGHTA and CDR2 FQGNSA. V was trimmed by 3 bases and J by 10 bases, leaving 10 bases between them. This CDR3 has 13 amino acids. Written as DNA, the CDR3 is TGTGCCAGCAGCTTCGCAGGCACCTCACCCCTCCACTTT. The encoded protein is CASSFAGTSPLHF.

The chain employs TRBV7-6 and TRBJ1-1; TRBD1 might be the D (6 bases). Germline V gene data show CDR1 as SGHVS and CDR2 as FNYEAQ. This CDR3 has 15 residues. The V gene lost 5 bases and the J gene lost 2 bases, with 15 bases spanning the gap. CDR3 coding DNA: TGTGCCAGCAGCCCCATGGGGGGGCCTAACACTGAAGCTTTCTTT. Amino acids: CASSPMGGPNTEAFF.

As concerns this clone: The identical CDR3 is also encoded by other nucleotide sequences in the sample. The chain links TRBV5-1 to TRBJ1-1, with D possibly TRBD1 on 6 matching bases. CDR1 SGHRS and CDR2 YFSETQ come from the germline V gene. The CDR3 spans 14 residues. V was shortened by 0 bases and J by 3 bases, with 9 bases between the two germline ends. The CDR3 DNA reads as TGCGCCAGCAGCTTGGGACAGGCCTACACTGAAGCTTTCTTT. Its translation: CASSLGQAYTEAFF.

The chain has TRBV19 and TRBJ1-6, with TRBD1 identical over 11 bases. Per the germline V gene, CDR1 is LNHDA and CDR2 is SQIVND (reference sequence). With 5 bases clipped from V and 10 bases from J, the junction kept 7 bases outside the gene matches. The length of the CDR3 is 15 residues. The chain's CDR3 is CASSLDRGLVSPLHF. CDR3 coding DNA: TGTGCCAGTAGTTTGGACAGGGGGCTGGTATCACCCCTCCACTTT.

The CDR3 coding sequence is TGTGCCAGCAGCCGCCGGGACACCTTGAACACTGAAGCTTTCTTT. Protein: CASSRRDTLNTEAFF. The rearrangement links TRBV28 to TRBJ1-1, with a possible D match to TRBD1 (6 bases). The germline CDR1 and CDR2 sequences are MDHEN and SYDVKM. V was trimmed by 6 bases and J by 0 bases, leaving 14 bases between them. The CDR3 covers 15 residues.